These 7 T cell receptor beta chains were all obtained from the same sample, sequenced in a study of identical twins. TCRdb reprocessed the 5' RACE reads via MiXCR and lists one record per CDR3 protein. Of a few hundred thousand distinct CDR3 sequences listed, around 8.8% are singletons. The data also belong to a second study, concerning yellow fever vaccine responses in identical twins.

The source material was CD8+ T cells sorted from blood. The receptors were gathered from a woman in her late teens or twenties in good health.

This clonotype appeared a few times. The rearrangement links TRBV7-9 to TRBJ2-7; possibly TRBD1 for D (5 bases). Germline values: CDR1 SEHNR, CDR2 FQNEAQ (reference sequence). CDR3 length: 15 amino acids. The ends were cut back, 3 bases at V and 6 bases at J, with 18 bases in the middle. In nucleotides, the CDR3 is TGTGCCAGCAGCTTGGCTCAGGGTGGTCGATCCGAGCAGTACTTC. It translates to CASSLAQGGRSEQYF.

This clonotype turned up a few times. This rearrangement joins TRBV29-1 to TRBJ1-1; no clear D. V was cut by 3 bases and J by 4 bases, with 12 bases left in between. Germline values: CDR1 SQVTM, CDR2 ANQGSEA. This CDR3 spans 13 amino acids. As DNA, the CDR3 is TGCAGCGTTGATGAGGGAACGGTCACTGAAGCTTTCTTT. Its protein is CSVDEGTVTEAFF. The full variable domain, with the rest looked up from reference TRBV29-1 and TRBJ1-1, is SAVISQKPSRDICQRGTSLTIQCQVDSQVTMMFWYRQQPGQSLTLIATANQGSEATYESGFVIDKFPISRPNLTFSTLTVSNMSPEDSSIYLCSVDEGTVTEAFFGQGTRLTVV.

V usage is TRBV15 and J usage is TRBJ2-5, with D hard to call. Germline V CDR1 and CDR2: LNHNV, YYDKDF (reference sequence). CDR3 length equals 16 residues. V lost 8 bases and J 2 bases, leaving 21 bases between the germline ends. The chain's CDR3 is CATSDSRHVVQETQYF. The CDR3 DNA reads as TGTGCCACCTCCGACTCTAGACACGTCGTACAAGAGACCCAGTACTTC.

J is TRBJ2-1 and V is TRBV7-9; 15 bases map to TRBD2. V shed 5 bases, J shed 5 bases, and the junction held 7 bases outside the gene matches. The germline V gene encodes CDR1 SEHNR and CDR2 FQNEAQ (reference sequence). This CDR3 is built from 17 residues. The CDR3 reads CASSPKGLAGGNNEQFF. For the CDR3, the DNA is TGTGCCAGCAGCCCTAAAGGACTAGCGGGGGGGAACAATGAGCAGTTCTTC.

This clonotype was recorded a few times. V usage is TRBV6-2 or TRBV6-3 and J usage is TRBJ2-1, with D hard to call. CDR1 MNHEY and CDR2 SVGEGT come from the germline V gene. V lost 4 bases and J lost 9, with 10 bases in between. The CDR3 runs 12 residues. CDR3 residues: CASSWVWGEQFF. The CDR3 bases are TGTGCCAGCAGTTGGGTGTGGGGTGAGCAGTTCTTC.

This chain joins TRBV15 and TRBJ2-7; no reliable D call. The CDR3 totals 11 residues. CDR1 and CDR2 from the germline V gene are LNHNV and YYDKDF (reference sequence). V was cut by 1 base and J by 6 bases, with 4 bases left in between. In nucleotides, the CDR3 is TGTGCCACCAGCAGAGGCGCCGAGCAGTACTTC. It codes for CATSRGAEQYF.

This clonotype was observed at least ten times. The chain joins TRBV9 to TRBJ2-1, with 7 bases identical to TRBD1. The V segment lost 0 bases and the J segment 4 bases; nucleotides outside the gene matches: 4. CDR1 SGDLS and CDR2 YYNGEE come from the germline V gene. CDR3 length: 15 amino acids. The CDR3 sequence: CASSVEGQMYNEQFF. CDR3 DNA sequence: TGTGCCAGCAGCGTAGAGGGACAGATGTACAATGAGCAGTTCTTC.